Listed below are T cell receptor beta chains from one sample, sequenced in a study of metastatic and nonmetastatic thyroid tumors. TCRdb reanalyzed the PCR reads via MiXCR. The data show about 29,000 clones, approximately 17% seen once. The sequenced sample consisted of blood. The receptors originated from a female donor with papillary thyroid cancer or a benign thyroid nodule (not recorded which). Some clones in this sample may be carry-over from other donors' samples. Both conserved end residues are part of each CDR3. The order of the fields is D gene, clone size, V gene, J gene, CDR3 DNA, CDR3 protein. D genes are given only for firm matches. Not every row has a clone size; where given, it reads once, few, many or a size class.

D gene: TRBD2
clone size: medium-sized
V gene: TRBV20-1
J gene: TRBJ2-2
CDR3 DNA: TGCAGTGCTAGAGATGCAGGGACTAGCGGACTCACCGGGGAGCTGTTTTTT
CDR3 protein: CSARDAGTSGLTGELFF

D gene: -
clone size: many
V gene: TRBV28
J gene: TRBJ2-6
CDR3 DNA: TGTGCCAGCATGAGGGAAGGTGGGGCCAACGTCCTGACTTTC
CDR3 protein: CASMREGGANVLTF

D gene: -
clone size: many
V gene: TRBV4-2
J gene: TRBJ1-3
CDR3 DNA: TGTGCCAGCAGCCATGGAACCCCAGGGTTCTCTGGAAACACCATATATTTT
CDR3 protein: CASSHGTPGFSGNTIYF

D gene: -
clone size: many
V gene: TRBV7-3
J gene: TRBJ2-2
CDR3 DNA: TGTGCCAGCAGTTCGAGGGGGACTTCGAACACCGGGGAGCTGTTTTTT
CDR3 protein: CASSSRGTSNTGELFF

D gene: -
clone size: many
V gene: TRBV20-1
J gene: TRBJ2-5
CDR3 DNA: TGCAGTGCAAACAATCGGGAGAGCCTACGGACCCAGTACTTC
CDR3 protein: CSANNRESLRTQYF

D gene: TRBD1
clone size: many
V gene: TRBV5-8
J gene: TRBJ1-4
CDR3 DNA: TGTGCCAGCAGCCCTAGGACAGGGCTCGGTGAAAAACTGTTTTTT
CDR3 protein: CASSPRTGLGEKLFF

D gene: TRBD2
clone size: -
V gene: TRBV5-1
J gene: TRBJ2-2
CDR3 DNA: TGCGCCAGCAGCTTCTTCGGACATGGGGCTAGCGGGAGCCGAGCCGTGGAGCTGTTTTTT
CDR3 protein: CASSFFGHGASGSRAVELFF

D gene: -
clone size: -
V gene: TRBV3-1
J gene: TRBJ2-3
CDR3 DNA: TGTGCCAGCAGTCCACTGGGCAGGGGGGGGGATACGCAGTATTTT
CDR3 protein: CASSPLGRGGDTQYF

D gene: -
clone size: many
V gene: TRBV27
J gene: TRBJ2-2
CDR3 DNA: TGTGCCAGTCAGCACTTTCCAAGGACCGGGGAGCTGTTTTTT
CDR3 protein: CASQHFPRTGELFF

D gene: TRBD1
clone size: many
V gene: TRBV12-3/TRBV12-4
J gene: TRBJ2-2
CDR3 DNA: TGTGCCAGCATCACACAGGGGACCGGGGAGCTGTTTTTT
CDR3 protein: CASITQGTGELFF

D gene: -
clone size: many
V gene: TRBV4-2
J gene: TRBJ2-6
CDR3 DNA: TGTGCCAGCAGCCAAACAGGATCAACCTCTGGGGCCAACGTCCTGACTTTC
CDR3 protein: CASSQTGSTSGANVLTF

D gene: TRBD2
clone size: many
V gene: TRBV28
J gene: TRBJ2-7
CDR3 DNA: TGTGCCAGCAGTTTGCTACTAGCGGGAGAGATTACCCTCTACGAGCAGTACTTC
CDR3 protein: CASSLLLAGEITLYEQYF

D gene: -
clone size: medium-sized
V gene: TRBV6-1
J gene: TRBJ2-2
CDR3 DNA: TGTGCCAGCAGTGGTGTCGGCTACACCGGGGAGCTGTTTTTT
CDR3 protein: CASSGVGYTGELFF

D gene: -
clone size: many
V gene: TRBV27
J gene: TRBJ2-5
CDR3 DNA: TGTGCCAGCAGTTTCAGTCCGTCCCCGGAGACCCAGTACTTC
CDR3 protein: CASSFSPSPETQYF

D gene: -
clone size: many
V gene: TRBV19
J gene: TRBJ2-1
CDR3 DNA: TGTGCCAGTAGTATGGGAGGATCCTACAATGAGCAGTTCTTC
CDR3 protein: CASSMGGSYNEQFF

D gene: -
clone size: few
V gene: TRBV10-1
J gene: TRBJ1-6
CDR3 DNA: TGCGCCAGCAGTTCGAGAGAGAATTCACCCCTCCACTTT
CDR3 protein: CASSSRENSPLHF

D gene: -
clone size: many
V gene: TRBV10-3
J gene: TRBJ2-1
CDR3 DNA: TGTGCCATCAGTGAAAGGTCGGGATCCTACAATGAGCAGTTCTTC
CDR3 protein: CAISERSGSYNEQFF

D gene: -
clone size: many
V gene: TRBV4-2
J gene: TRBJ1-1
CDR3 DNA: TGTGCCAGCAGCCAGGTCGGACTTCTGAACACTGAAGCTTTCTTT
CDR3 protein: CASSQVGLLNTEAFF

D gene: TRBD2
clone size: -
V gene: TRBV20-1
J gene: TRBJ2-3
CDR3 DNA: TGCAGTGCTAGAAATGTAGCGGGAGTTGGAGATACGCAGTATTTT
CDR3 protein: CSARNVAGVGDTQYF

D gene: TRBD1
clone size: -
V gene: TRBV4-1
J gene: TRBJ2-1
CDR3 DNA: TGCGCCAGCATCCAAGATCCCGGGACAGGGGCTTATGAGCAGTTCTTC
CDR3 protein: CASIQDPGTGAYEQFF

D gene: -
clone size: -
V gene: TRBV12-3/TRBV12-4
J gene: TRBJ1-4
CDR3 DNA: TGTGCCAGCAGCGGGAGGTCTCTCCCCCAAAAACTGTTTTTT
CDR3 protein: CASSGRSLPQKLFF

D gene: TRBD2
clone size: many
V gene: TRBV5-1
J gene: TRBJ2-5
CDR3 DNA: TGCGCCAGCAGCTTGAGCGGGAGGGTAGAGACCCAGTACTTC
CDR3 protein: CASSLSGRVETQYF